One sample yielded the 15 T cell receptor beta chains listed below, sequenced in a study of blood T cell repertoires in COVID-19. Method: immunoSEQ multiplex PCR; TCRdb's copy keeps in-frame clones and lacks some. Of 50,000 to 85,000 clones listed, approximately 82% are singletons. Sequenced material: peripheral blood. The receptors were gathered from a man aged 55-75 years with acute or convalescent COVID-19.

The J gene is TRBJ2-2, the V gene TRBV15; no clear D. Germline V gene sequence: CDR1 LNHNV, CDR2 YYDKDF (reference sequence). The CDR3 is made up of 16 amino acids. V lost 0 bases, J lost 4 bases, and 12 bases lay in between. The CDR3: CATSRDRRIGTGELFF. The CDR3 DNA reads TGTGCCACCAGCAGAGATCGGAGAATCGGCACCGGGGAGCTGTTTTTT.

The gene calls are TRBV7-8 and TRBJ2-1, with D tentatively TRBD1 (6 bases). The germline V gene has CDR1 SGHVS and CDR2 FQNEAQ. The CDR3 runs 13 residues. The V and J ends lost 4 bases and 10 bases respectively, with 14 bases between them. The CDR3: CASSWDTGREQFF. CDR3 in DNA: TGTGCCAGCAGCTGGGACACAGGTCGGGAGCAGTTCTTC.

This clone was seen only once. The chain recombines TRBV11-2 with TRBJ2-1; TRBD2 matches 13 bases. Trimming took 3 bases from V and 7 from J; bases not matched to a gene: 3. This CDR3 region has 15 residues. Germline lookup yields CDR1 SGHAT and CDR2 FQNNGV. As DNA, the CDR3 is TGTGCCAGCAGCTTCCGGACTAGCGGGGGTAATGAGCAGTTCTTC. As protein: CASSFRTSGGNEQFF.

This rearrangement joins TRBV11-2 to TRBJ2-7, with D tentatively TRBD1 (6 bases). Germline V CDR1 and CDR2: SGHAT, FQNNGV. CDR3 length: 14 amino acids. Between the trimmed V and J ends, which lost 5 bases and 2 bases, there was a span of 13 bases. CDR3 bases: TGTGCCAGCAGCCACCCTGGGACACCCTACGAGCAGTACGTC. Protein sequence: CASSHPGTPYEQYV.

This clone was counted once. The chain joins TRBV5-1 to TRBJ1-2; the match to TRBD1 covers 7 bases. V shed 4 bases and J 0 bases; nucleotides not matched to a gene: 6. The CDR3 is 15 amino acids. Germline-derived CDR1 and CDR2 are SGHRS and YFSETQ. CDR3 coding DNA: TGCGCCAGCAGCGGAGGACAGGCTACTAACTATGGCTACACCTTC. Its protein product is CASSGGQATNYGYTF. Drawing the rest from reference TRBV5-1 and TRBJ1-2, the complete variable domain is KAGVTQTPRYLIKTRGQQVTLSCSPISGHRSVSWYQQTPGQGLQFLFEYFSETQRNKGNFPGRFSGRQFSNSRSEMNVSTLELGDSALYLCASSGGQATNYGYTFGSGTRLTVV.

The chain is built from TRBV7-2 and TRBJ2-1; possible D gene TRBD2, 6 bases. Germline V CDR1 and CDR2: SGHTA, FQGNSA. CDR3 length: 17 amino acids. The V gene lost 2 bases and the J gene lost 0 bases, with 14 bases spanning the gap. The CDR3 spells CASSLSRGSLSYNEQFF. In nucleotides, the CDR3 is TGTGCCAGCAGCTTATCCCGGGGGTCGCTCTCCTACAATGAGCAGTTCTTC.

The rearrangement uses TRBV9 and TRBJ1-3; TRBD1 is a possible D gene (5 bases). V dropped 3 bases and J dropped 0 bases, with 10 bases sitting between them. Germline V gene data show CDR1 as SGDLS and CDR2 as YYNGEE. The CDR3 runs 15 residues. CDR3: CASSAQGLSGNTIYF. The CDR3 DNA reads TGTGCCAGCAGCGCCCAGGGTCTCTCTGGAAACACCATATATTTT. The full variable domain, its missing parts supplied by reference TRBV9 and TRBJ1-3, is DSGVTQTPKHLITATGQRVTLRCSPRSGDLSVYWYQQSLDQGLQFLIQYYNGEERAKGNILERFSAQQFPDLHSELNLSSLELGDSALYFCASSAQGLSGNTIYFGEGSWLTVV.

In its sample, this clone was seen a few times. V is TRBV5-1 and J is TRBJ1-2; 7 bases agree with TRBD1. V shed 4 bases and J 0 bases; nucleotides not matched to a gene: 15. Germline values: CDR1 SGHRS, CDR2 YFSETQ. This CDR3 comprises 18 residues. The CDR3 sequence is CASSTSGTASLTNYGYTF. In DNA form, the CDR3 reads TGCGCCAGCAGCACGTCCGGGACAGCGTCTCTTACTAACTATGGCTACACCTTC.

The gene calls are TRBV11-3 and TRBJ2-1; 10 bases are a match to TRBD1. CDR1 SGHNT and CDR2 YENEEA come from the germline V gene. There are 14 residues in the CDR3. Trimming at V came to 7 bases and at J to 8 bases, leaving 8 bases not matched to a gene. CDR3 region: CASKPGQGSDEQFF. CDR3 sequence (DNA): TGTGCCAGCAAGCCGGGACAGGGGTCTGATGAGCAGTTCTTC.

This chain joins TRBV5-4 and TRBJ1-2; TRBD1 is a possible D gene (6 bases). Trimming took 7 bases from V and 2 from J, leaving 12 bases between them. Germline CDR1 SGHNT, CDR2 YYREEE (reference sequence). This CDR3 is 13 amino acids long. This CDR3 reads CASGRTANYGYTF. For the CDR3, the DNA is TGTGCCAGCGGAAGGACAGCCAACTATGGCTACACCTTC.

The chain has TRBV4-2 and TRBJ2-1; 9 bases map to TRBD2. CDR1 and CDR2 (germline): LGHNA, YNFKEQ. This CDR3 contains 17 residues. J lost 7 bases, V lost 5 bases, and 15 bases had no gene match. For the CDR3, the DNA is TGTGCCAGCAGCGGGAGCGGGCGGGCTAGCGGGGTTAATGAGCAGTTCTTC. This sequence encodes CASSGSGRASGVNEQFF.

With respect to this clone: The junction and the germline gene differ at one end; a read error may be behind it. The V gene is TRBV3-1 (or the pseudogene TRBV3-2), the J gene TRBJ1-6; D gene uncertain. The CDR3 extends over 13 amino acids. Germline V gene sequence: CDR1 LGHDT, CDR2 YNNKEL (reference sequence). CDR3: CASSQAYNSPLHF. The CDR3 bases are TGTGCCAGCAGCCAAGCCTACAATTCACCCCTCCACTTT.

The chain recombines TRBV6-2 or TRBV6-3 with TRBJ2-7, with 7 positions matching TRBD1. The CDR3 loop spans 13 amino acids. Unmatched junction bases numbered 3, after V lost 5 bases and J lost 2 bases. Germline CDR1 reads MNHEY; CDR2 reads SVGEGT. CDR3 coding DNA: TGTGCCAGCAGTCGGACAGGCCCCTACGAGCAGTACTTC. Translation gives CASSRTGPYEQYF.

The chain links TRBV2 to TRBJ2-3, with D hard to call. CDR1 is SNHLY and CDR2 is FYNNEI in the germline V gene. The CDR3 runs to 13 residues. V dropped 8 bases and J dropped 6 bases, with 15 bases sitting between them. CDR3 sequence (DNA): TGTGCCAGCTTGGGTCAGTCGGGTGATACGCAGTATTTT. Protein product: CASLGQSGDTQYF.

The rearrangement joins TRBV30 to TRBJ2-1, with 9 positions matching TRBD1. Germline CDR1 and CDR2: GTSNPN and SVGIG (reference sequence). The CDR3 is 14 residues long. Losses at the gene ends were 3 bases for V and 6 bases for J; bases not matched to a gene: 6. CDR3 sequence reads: CAWSRDRVINEQFF. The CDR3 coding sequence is TGTGCCTGGAGCCGGGACAGGGTGATCAATGAGCAGTTCTTC.